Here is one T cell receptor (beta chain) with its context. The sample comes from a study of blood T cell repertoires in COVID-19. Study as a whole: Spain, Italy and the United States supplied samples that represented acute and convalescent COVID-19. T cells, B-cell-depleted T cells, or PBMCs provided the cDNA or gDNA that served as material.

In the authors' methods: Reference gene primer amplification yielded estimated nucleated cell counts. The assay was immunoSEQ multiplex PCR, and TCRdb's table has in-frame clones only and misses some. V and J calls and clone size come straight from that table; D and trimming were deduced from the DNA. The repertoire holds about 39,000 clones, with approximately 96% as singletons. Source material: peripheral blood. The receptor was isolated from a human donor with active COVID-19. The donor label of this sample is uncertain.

The CDR3 loop reads CASSMTGGVGNTIYF. In DNA form, the CDR3 reads TGTGCCAGCAGTATGACAGGGGGCGTTGGAAACACCATATATTTT. The rearrangement links TRBV6-5 to TRBJ1-3; 10 nucleotides line up with TRBD1. Losses at the gene ends were 5 bases for V and 3 bases for J; bases not matched to a gene: 4. Looked up from germline, CDR1 is MNHEY and CDR2 is SVGAGI. The CDR3 is made up of 15 amino acids.